The clone carrying this T cell receptor (beta chain) was counted a few times. What it binds is unknown. CD45RO/CCR7/CD25/CD127/CD95/CD27 sorting isolated CD4+ naive, central memory, regulatory and stem cell-like memory cells. The data originate from a study of beta chain features in type 1 diabetes. Overall study results and limits: Researchers report that Type 1 diabetes patients had moderately but significantly shorter TCRB CDR3s across all four CD4+ subsets. Patients with type 1 diabetes showed fewer VDJ junction insertions and more deletions.

J lost 6 bases, V lost 2 bases, and 6 bases had no gene match. CDR1 and CDR2 (germline): MDHEN, SYDVKM. The CDR3 contains 15 residues. Expressed TCRB transcripts were sequenced, since all the RNA that had been isolated was reverse transcribed. Using immunoSEQ multiplex PCR, the repertoire was profiled, and TCRdb retains in-frame clones only, with some absent. The table records roughly 300,000 clones, more than 13% of them present only once. V gene TRBV28 combines with J gene TRBJ2-1, with 8 bases fitting TRBD2. The receptor's source is a man aged 30 to 39 with type 1 diabetes. The material sequenced was naive CD4+ T cells from blood. The CDR3 here is CASSLGSGRGNEQFF. DNA of the CDR3: TGTGCCAGCAGTTTAGGCAGCGGGAGAGGCAATGAGCAGTTCTTC.